These 30 T cell receptor beta chains came from one sample sequenced in a study of blood T cells in healthy people across ages. It was with a sample-barcoded 5' primer and a J-beta primer mix that a second PCR of roughly 7 to 12 cycles was run. MiXCR, run by TCRdb on the 5' RACE reads, gives a single entry per CDR3 protein. The data contain about 780,000 distinct CDR3 sequences, roughly 24% of them seen just once; the ten biggest clones take up over 2.5%. These sequences were also reported in another study, on T cells of mothers and their children.

The sample comprised blood. These TCRs come from a boy younger than 18 in good health.

CDR3 sequence reads: CASSRNVGNTEAFF. The CDR3 DNA reads as TGTGCCAGCAGCCGTAACGTGGGGAACACTGAAGCTTTCTTT. The chain employs TRBV13 and TRBJ1-1; D uncertain. The germline V gene has CDR1 PRHDT and CDR2 FYEKMQ (reference sequence). This CDR3 spans 14 amino acids. Deletions cut 5 bases from V and 1 base from J, with 11 bases between. Full variable domain (remainder filled in from reference TRBV13 and TRBJ1-1): AAGVIQSPRHLIKEKRETATLKCYPIPRHDTVYWYQQGPGQDPQFLISFYEKMQSDKGSIPDRFSAQQFSDYHSELNMSSLELGDSALYFCASSRNVGNTEAFFGQGTRLTVV.

This clonotype was detected a few times. The V call is TRBV27, the J call TRBJ1-1; D remains unclear. Germline lookup yields CDR1 MNHEY and CDR2 SMNVEV (reference sequence). CDR3 size: 13 residues. Trimming took 4 bases from V and 8 from J, leaving 14 bases between them. The DNA for the CDR3 is TGTGCCAGCAGTTCCCGAAGCGGGAGGGAAGCTTTCTTT. As protein: CASSSRSGREAFF.

CDR3 loop: CASSLTGGGLYEQYF. DNA of the CDR3: TGTGCCAGCAGCTTAACAGGGGGTGGGTTGTACGAGCAGTACTTC. The chain has TRBV7-3 and TRBJ2-7; D possibly corresponds to TRBD1 (6 bases). The V end was cut by 0 bases, the J end by 4 bases, with 13 bases between. CDR3 size: 15 residues. Germline CDR1 is SGHTA and CDR2 is FQGTGA.

This clonotype was detected a few times. This chain links TRBV5-1 with TRBJ1-1; D not resolved. Per germline, CDR1 SGHRS and CDR2 YFSETQ. The CDR3 has 12 amino acids. V shed 0 bases and J shed 9 bases, with 9 bases lying between them. Here the CDR3 DNA reads TGCGCCAGCAGCTTGGAGGGAGGCCAAGCTTTCTTT. Encoded protein: CASSLEGGQAFF.

The chain carries TRBV12-3 or TRBV12-4 and TRBJ2-7; 7 bases fit TRBD1. After removal of 6 bases from V and 2 bases from J, the junction contained 10 bases not matched to a gene. The CDR3 has 15 residues. The CDR3: CASSPFTGTAYEQYF. CDR3 nucleotide sequence: TGTGCCAGCAGCCCCTTTACCGGGACAGCCTACGAGCAGTACTTC.

V usage is TRBV12-3 or TRBV12-4 and J usage is TRBJ2-2; 9 nucleotides agree with TRBD1. V lost 6 bases to trimming and J lost 2 bases; unmatched junction nucleotides: 7. CDR3 length: 16 residues. DNA of the CDR3: TGTGCCAGCAGAAGGGACAGGGCCCTTAACACCGGGGAGCTGTTTTTT. Translation: CASRRDRALNTGELFF.

This clonotype was seen a handful of times. Compared with germline, one end of the junction differs, possibly owing to a read error. The J gene is TRBJ2-1, the V gene TRBV3-1; possibly TRBD2 for D (5 bases). The end of the DNA fits TRBJ2-5 better, so the J call may be wrong. Germline V gene data show CDR1 as LGHDT and CDR2 as YNNKEL (reference sequence). CDR3 length: 16 amino acids. The DNA for the CDR3 is TGCGCCAGCGGCCAAGGGATATCCCGGGGACAAGAGACCCAGTACTTC. Its translation is CASGQGISRGQETQYF.

This clonotype was seen a few times. This sequence joins TRBV20-1 and TRBJ2-3, with D possibly matching TRBD2 (6 bases). The germline V gene encodes CDR1 DFQATT and CDR2 SNEGSKA (reference sequence). The CDR3 totals 13 residues. The CDR3 coding sequence is TGCAGAATAGGAGGGAGCCGGGCAGGTACGCAGTATTTT. It yields the protein CRIGGSRAGTQYF.

This clonotype was counted many times. The gene calls are TRBV15 and TRBJ2-7; D possibly corresponds to TRBD2 (5 bases). This CDR3 spans 14 amino acids. Germline V gives CDR1 LNHNV, CDR2 YYDKDF (reference sequence). The ends were cut back, 0 bases at V and 9 bases at J, with 15 bases in the middle. The CDR3 DNA sequence: TGTGCCACCAGCAGAGATGAGGAGAGGGCTAGGCAGTACTTC. This translates into CATSRDEERARQYF.

The rearrangement uses TRBV28 and TRBJ1-5, with 10 positions matching TRBD1. V was pared by 5 bases and J by 0 bases, with 10 bases of the junction left unmatched. The germline V gene encodes CDR1 MDHEN and CDR2 SYDVKM. This CDR3 has 18 amino acids. CDR3 loop: CASSPGTGAGYSNQPQHF. In DNA form, the CDR3 reads TGTGCCAGCAGTCCCGGGACAGGGGCTGGGTATAGCAATCAGCCCCAGCATTTT.

The chain couples TRBV6-1 to TRBJ2-5; a weak D match, TRBD2 (6 bases). Germline values: CDR1 MNHNS, CDR2 SASEGT. The V gene lost 5 bases and the J gene lost 0 bases, with 13 bases spanning the gap. This CDR3 contains 15 residues. The CDR3 is CASSSGGQYQETQYF. The DNA for the CDR3 is TGTGCCAGCAGTTCAGGAGGGCAGTACCAAGAGACCCAGTACTTC.

This clonotype was detected only a few times. The chain couples TRBV20-1 to TRBJ1-5; maybe TRBD1 (5 bases). CDR3 size: 14 residues. V lost 3 bases to trimming and J lost 1 base, with 10 bases between them. CDR1 and CDR2 from the germline V gene are DFQATT and SNEGSKA (reference sequence). CDR3 region: CSARGGGSNQPQHF. The DNA for the CDR3 is TGCAGTGCTAGGGGGGGTGGGAGCAATCAGCCCCAGCATTTT.

The chain is built from TRBV5-1 and TRBJ2-3, with D perhaps assigned TRBD1 or TRBD2 (6 bases each). V was pared by 2 bases and J by 6 bases, with 16 bases between. The CDR3 runs to 15 residues. CDR1 and CDR2 from the germline V gene are SGHRS and YFSETQ. Here the CDR3 reads CASSLNPGGKDTQYF. The CDR3 nucleotides read TGCGCCAGCAGCTTAAACCCCGGGGGCAAGGATACGCAGTATTTT. The full variable domain, completed using reference TRBV5-1 and TRBJ2-3, is KAGVTQTPRYLIKTRGQQVTLSCSPISGHRSVSWYQQTPGQGLQFLFEYFSETQRNKGNFPGRFSGRQFSNSRSEMNVSTLELGDSALYLCASSLNPGGKDTQYFGPGTRLTVL.

This clonotype was detected many times. This sequence joins TRBV7-3 and TRBJ2-5; 7 bases align to TRBD2. CDR1 is SGHTA, CDR2 FQGTGA, per germline. This CDR3 has 14 amino acids. V was pared by 0 bases and J by 5 bases, with 3 bases of the junction left unmatched. The CDR3 region is CASSLTGGPETQYF. The CDR3 DNA sequence: TGTGCCAGCAGCTTAACGGGAGGGCCGGAGACCCAGTACTTC.

The V and J genes are TRBV7-2 and TRBJ2-1; 7 bases agree with TRBD1. Germline loops: CDR1 SGHTA, CDR2 FQGNSA. J lost 12 bases, V lost 5 bases, and 16 bases had no gene match. The CDR3 has 15 amino acids. The CDR3 nucleotides are TGTGCCAGCAGCCCAGACAGGGCCATGGGCCCGGGGCAGTTCTTC. The encoded protein is CASSPDRAMGPGQFF.

The chain carries TRBV5-1 and TRBJ1-6, with unresolved D. The CDR3 contains 14 residues. CDR1 is SGHRS and CDR2 is YFSETQ in the germline V gene. V dropped 2 bases and J dropped 8 bases, with 11 bases sitting between them. The CDR3 spells CASSFLGSDSPLHF. The CDR3 DNA is TGCGCCAGCAGCTTTTTAGGGTCAGATTCACCCCTCCACTTT.

This clonotype showed up just a few times. The rearrangement joins TRBV5-5 to TRBJ2-4; TRBD2 is a possible D gene (5 bases). CDR1 SGHKS and CDR2 YYEKEE come from the germline V gene (reference sequence). This CDR3 region has 13 residues. The germline V and J ends were trimmed by 2 bases and 6 bases, with 9 bases remaining between them. CDR3 amino acids: CASSFVGGNIQYF. In DNA form, the CDR3 reads TGTGCCAGCAGCTTCGTCGGAGGAAACATTCAGTACTTC.

This chain connects TRBV9 to TRBJ2-7; D uncertain. The CDR3 is made up of 14 amino acids. V gave up 0 bases and J gave up 0 bases, with 7 bases separating them. CDR1 is SGDLS and CDR2 is YYNGEE in the germline V gene. The CDR3, as DNA: TGTGCCAGCAGCGTAGAGGGATACTCCTACGAGCAGTACTTC. Protein sequence: CASSVEGYSYEQYF. Complete variable domain (other parts from reference TRBV9 and TRBJ2-7): DSGVTQTPKHLITATGQRVTLRCSPRSGDLSVYWYQQSLDQGLQFLIQYYNGEERAKGNILERFSAQQFPDLHSELNLSSLELGDSALYFCASSVEGYSYEQYFGPGTRLTVT.

DNA for the CDR3: TGTGCCAGCAGTTTAATGGGGGAGAGAGGCTACACCTTC. As protein: CASSLMGERGYTF. The chain carries TRBV12-3 or TRBV12-4 and TRBJ1-2, with D perhaps matching TRBD1 (5 bases). This CDR3 region has 13 residues. V lost 2 bases and J lost 8, with 12 bases in between.

This chain connects TRBV9 to TRBJ2-7; 8 bases map to TRBD1. From germline, CDR1 is SGDLS and CDR2 YYNGEE. V lost 3 bases to trimming and J lost 3 bases; unmatched junction nucleotides: 8. The CDR3 runs to 15 residues. Here the CDR3 reads CASSESPGQVYEQYF. The CDR3 DNA reads TGTGCCAGCAGCGAGAGCCCGGGACAGGTCTACGAGCAGTACTTC.

V is TRBV7-9 and J is TRBJ2-2, with TRBD1 identical over 8 bases. Trimming cost V 6 bases and J 7 bases; bases outside gene matches: 13. The CDR3 has 16 amino acids. Germline lookup yields CDR1 SEHNR and CDR2 FQNEAQ (reference sequence). The CDR3 bases are TGTGCCAGCAGACGCGGGACAGGCTCAAAACTCGGGGAGCTGTTTTTT. It encodes CASRRGTGSKLGELFF. The whole variable domain, filled in from reference TRBV7-9 and TRBJ2-2, reads DTGVSQNPRHKITKRGQNVTFRCDPISEHNRLYWYRQTLGQGPEFLTYFQNEAQLEKSRLLSDRFSAERPKGSFSTLEIQRTEQGDSAMYLCASRRGTGSKLGELFFGEGSRLTVL.

This chain connects TRBV10-3 to TRBJ1-1; D remains unclear. V was trimmed by 0 bases and J by 0 bases, leaving 14 bases between them. Germline CDR1 reads ENHRY; CDR2 reads SYGVKD. This CDR3 comprises 17 residues. CDR3 sequence reads: CAISESEAGYMNTEAFF. Here the CDR3 DNA reads TGTGCCATCAGTGAGTCTGAGGCAGGTTACATGAACACTGAAGCTTTCTTT.

V usage is TRBV6-6 and J usage is TRBJ1-6; D is unclear. The CDR3 length is 12 residues. The germline V gene has CDR1 MNHNY and CDR2 SVGAGI (reference sequence). Trimming removed 7 bases at V and 8 bases at J, with 9 bases between. Here the CDR3 reads CASTNRDSPLHF. CDR3 bases: TGTGCCAGCACCAACCGAGATTCACCCCTCCACTTT.

V is TRBV13 and J is TRBJ2-1; TRBD1 agrees at 9 bases. This CDR3 has 15 amino acids. The junction had 4 bases not matched to a gene; V was cut back by 2 bases and J by 5 bases. From germline, CDR1 is PRHDT and CDR2 FYEKMQ (reference sequence). The CDR3 nucleotides read TGTGCCAGCAGCTTACAGGGACAGGGACACAATGAGCAGTTCTTC. It is translated as CASSLQGQGHNEQFF.

Remarks on this clonotype: At one end the junction does not follow the germline gene, possibly because of a read error. The V and J genes are TRBV13 and TRBJ2-6; possibly TRBD1 for D (5 bases). Germline CDR1 and CDR2: PRHDT and FYEKMQ (reference sequence). The CDR3 is made up of 14 amino acids. CDR3 sequence: CASSSRSGANALTF. CDR3 nucleotide sequence: TGTGCCAGCAGCTCCAGGTCTGGGGCCAACGCCCTGACTTTC.

This chain links TRBV29-1 with TRBJ2-3; D not resolved. This CDR3 comprises 14 residues. V shed 7 bases and J shed 2 bases, with 16 bases lying between them. CDR1 and CDR2 from the germline V gene are SQVTM and ANQGSEA. CDR3 amino acids: CSAVAGSTTDTQYF. The DNA for the CDR3 is TGCAGCGCTGTGGCCGGGTCGACCACAGATACGCAGTATTTT.

This clonotype was seen a few times. V usage is TRBV28 and J usage is TRBJ2-3, with D hard to call. CDR3 length equals 12 residues. The V gene lost 4 bases and the J gene lost 3 bases, with 5 bases spanning the gap. Germline loops: CDR1 MDHEN, CDR2 SYDVKM. In nucleotides, the CDR3 is TGTGCCAGCAGTTCCATGACAGATACGCAGTATTTT. It translates to CASSSMTDTQYF. Full variable domain (remainder filled in from reference TRBV28 and TRBJ2-3): DVKVTQSSRYLVKRTGEKVFLECVQDMDHENMFWYRQDPGLGLRLIYFSYDVKMKEKGDIPEGYSVSREKKERFSLILESASTNQTSMYLCASSSMTDTQYFGPGTRLTVL.

The chain recombines TRBV20-1 with TRBJ2-1, with 14 nucleotides matching TRBD2. Germline-derived CDR1 and CDR2 are DFQATT and SNEGSKA (reference sequence). The CDR3 totals 21 residues. V lost 1 base, J lost 0 bases, and 14 bases stayed unmatched. CDR3 sequence: CSARAPVGTSGGLSSYNEQFF. The DNA of the CDR3 is TGCAGTGCTAGAGCCCCGGTCGGGACTAGCGGGGGCCTGAGCTCCTACAATGAGCAGTTCTTC.

This clonotype has a single count. The chain carries TRBV6-6 and TRBJ1-1; D unclear. V lost 2 bases and J 2 bases, leaving 6 bases between the germline ends. The CDR3 sequence is 13 residues long. Germline V gene data show CDR1 as MNHNY and CDR2 as SVGAGI (reference sequence). The CDR3, as DNA: TGTGCCAGCAGTTACACAGCAAACACTGAAGCTTTCTTT. Protein sequence: CASSYTANTEAFF.

This clonotype was observed a few times. The conserved final phenylalanine or tryptophan is absent from the CDR3, which likely points to a read error. No DNA is shown, since the ends of the CDR3 on it are uncertain; the CDR3 is the one TCRdb lists. This chain joins TRBV12-3 or TRBV12-4 and TRBJ1-2. The CDR3 contains 15 residues when both ends are counted. The CDR3 loop is CASTHNGYWRDGYTL.